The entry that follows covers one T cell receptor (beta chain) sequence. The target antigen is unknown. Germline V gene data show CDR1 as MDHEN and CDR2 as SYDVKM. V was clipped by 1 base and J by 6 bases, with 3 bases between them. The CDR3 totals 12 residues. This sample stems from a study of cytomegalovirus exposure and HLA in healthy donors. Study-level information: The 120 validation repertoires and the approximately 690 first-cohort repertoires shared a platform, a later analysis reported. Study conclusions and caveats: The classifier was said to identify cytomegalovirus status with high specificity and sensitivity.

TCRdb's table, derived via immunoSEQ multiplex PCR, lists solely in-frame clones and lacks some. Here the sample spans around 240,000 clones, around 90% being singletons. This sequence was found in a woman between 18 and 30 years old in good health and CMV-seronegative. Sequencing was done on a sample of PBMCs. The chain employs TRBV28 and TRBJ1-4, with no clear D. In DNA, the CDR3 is TGTGCCAGCAGTTTATCATATGAAAAACTGTTTTTT. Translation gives CASSLSYEKLFF.